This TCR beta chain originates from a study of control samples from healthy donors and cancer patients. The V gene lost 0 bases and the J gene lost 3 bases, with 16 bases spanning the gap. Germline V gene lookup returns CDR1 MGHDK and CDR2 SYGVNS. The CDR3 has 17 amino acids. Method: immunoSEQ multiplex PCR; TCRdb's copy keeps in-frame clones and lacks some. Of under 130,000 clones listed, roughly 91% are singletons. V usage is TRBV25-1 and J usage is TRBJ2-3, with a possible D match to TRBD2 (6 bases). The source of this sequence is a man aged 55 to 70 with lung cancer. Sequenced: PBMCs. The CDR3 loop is CASSEYPRGGWTDTQYF. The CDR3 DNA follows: TGTGCCAGCAGTGAATACCCCCGCGGAGGGTGGACAGATACGCAGTATTTT.